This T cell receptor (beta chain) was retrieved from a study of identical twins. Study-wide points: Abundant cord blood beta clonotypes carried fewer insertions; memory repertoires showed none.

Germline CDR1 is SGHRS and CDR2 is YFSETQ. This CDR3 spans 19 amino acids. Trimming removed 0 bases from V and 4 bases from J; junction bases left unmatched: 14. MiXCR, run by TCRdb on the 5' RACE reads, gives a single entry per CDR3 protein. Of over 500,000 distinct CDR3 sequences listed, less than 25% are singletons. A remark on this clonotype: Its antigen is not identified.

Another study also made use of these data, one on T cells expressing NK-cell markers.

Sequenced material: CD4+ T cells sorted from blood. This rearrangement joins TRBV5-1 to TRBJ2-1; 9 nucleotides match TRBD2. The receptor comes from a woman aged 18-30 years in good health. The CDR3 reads CASSLEGSSGRWDYNEQFF. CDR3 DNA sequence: TGCGCCAGCAGCTTGGAGGGGAGTAGCGGGAGATGGGATTACAATGAGCAGTTCTTC. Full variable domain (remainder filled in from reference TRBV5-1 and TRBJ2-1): KAGVTQTPRYLIKTRGQQVTLSCSPISGHRSVSWYQQTPGQGLQFLFEYFSETQRNKGNFPGRFSGRQFSNSRSEMNVSTLELGDSALYLCASSLEGSSGRWDYNEQFFGPGTRLTVL.